This T cell receptor beta chain was observed in a study of PD-L1 blockade in urothelial cancer. Study summary: About 90% of the roughly 30 patients were men who had bladder-origin urothelial cancer. The analyses of blood took place 3 weeks (second dose) and 6 weeks after treatment start. Broader study findings: In blood at 3 weeks, tumor-associated clones expanded more among patients with durable benefit.

Germline V gene sequence: CDR1 LGHNA, CDR2 YNFKEQ. Trimming cost V 0 bases and J 2 bases, with 11 bases left between them. This CDR3 comprises 15 residues. Here immunoSEQ multiplex PCR was the method, and the copy in TCRdb shows in-frame clones only, minus some. The sample lists approximately 100,000 clones, more than 70% occurring once. Time point here: pretreatment peripheral blood. Between 1 and 8 samples, pretreatment and on-treatment, were given by each patient. This clone was observed a handful of times. Its specificity is unknown. The source of this sequence is a woman older than 75 with urothelial cancer. This rearrangement joins TRBV4-2 to TRBJ2-7; D ambiguous. Sequenced here: PBMCs, sampled around atezolizumab (anti-PD-L1) treatment. The CDR3 DNA follows: TGTGCCAGCAGCCAAGATACGGGTTCTACCTACGAGCAGTACTTC. It yields the protein CASSQDTGSTYEQYF.